Listed below are T cell receptor beta chains from one sample, sequenced in a study of OX40 agonist ivuxolimab in advanced cancers. Clones were sequenced by immunoSEQ multiplex PCR, and TCRdb holds only the in-frame ones, with some missing. The sample lists approximately 82,000 clones, more than 90% seen once, with about 0.7% in the top ten. Sequencing was performed on CD4+ or CD8+ T cells sorted from blood, taken in a trial of the OX40 agonist ivuxolimab. The receptors were sampled from an adult with an advanced solid tumor such as melanoma, head and neck, liver or kidney cancer. Both conserved end residues are part of each CDR3. The order of the fields is clone size, D gene, J gene, V gene, CDR3 DNA, CDR3 protein. The D gene is left open where the match is weak. Clone size is given for some rows only: seen once, a few or many times, or a class if the clone is expanded.

- | TRBD2 | TRBJ2-1 | TRBV19 | TGTGCCAGTAGGCTACGGGGGGGCCCGGTGACTAGCGGTATCCCTGGCAATGAGCAGTTCTTC | CASRLRGGPVTSGIPGNEQFF
- | TRBD1 | TRBJ2-3 | TRBV15 | TGTGCCACCAGCAGGGGACAGACCACAGATACGCAGTATTTT | CATSRGQTTDTQYF
- | TRBD1 | TRBJ2-6 | TRBV5-4 | TGTGCCAGCAGCCAAGGACAGGGGGCTACTGGGGCCAACGTCCTGACTTTC | CASSQGQGATGANVLTF
- | TRBD1 | TRBJ2-3 | TRBV5-1 | TGCGCCAGCAGCACCCAAGTCCCGGGACAGGGCCGGACAGATACGCAGTATTTT | CASSTQVPGQGRTDTQYF
- | - | TRBJ2-1 | TRBV27 | TGTGCCAGGGGAAAGTCGTTCTCCGGGATCTCCTACAATGAGCAGTTCTTC | CARGKSFSGISYNEQFF
few | TRBD2 | TRBJ2-1 | TRBV6-1 | TGTGCCAGCAGTGAAGGTTGGACTAGCGGGAGCAATGAGCAGTTCTTC | CASSEGWTSGSNEQFF
- | - | TRBJ2-7 | TRBV4-1 | TGCGCCAGCAGCCAAGATCTGCAGGCCCGGGAGCAGTACTTC | CASSQDLQAREQYF
- | TRBD2 | TRBJ2-1 | TRBV7-9 | TGTGCCAGCAGCTCAACCCCTAGCGGGCGAAGCTCCTACAATGAGCAGTTCTTC | CASSSTPSGRSSYNEQFF
- | TRBD1 | TRBJ1-2 | TRBV19 | TGTGCCAGTGTCCAGACAGGGGGAGCATATGGCTACACCTTC | CASVQTGGAYGYTF
- | - | TRBJ1-2 | TRBV5-6 | TGTGCCAGCAGCCTGGTTGACAGCAACTATGGCTACACCTTC | CASSLVDSNYGYTF
- | - | TRBJ2-3 | TRBV6-1 | TGTGCCAGCAGTGAGGCGTCAGCCGCAACGAATACGCAGTATTTT | CASSEASAATNTQYF
- | - | TRBJ1-1 | TRBV6-6 | TGTGCCAGCAGTTACCGGGGGCGGGACACTGAAGCTTTCTTT | CASSYRGRDTEAFF
- | - | TRBJ2-3 | TRBV5-1 | TGCGCCAGCAGACAAAGACAGGCAGGAGGTACGCAGTATTTT | CASRQRQAGGTQYF
- | - | TRBJ2-5 | TRBV5-4 | TGTGCCAGCAGCTTTGATTCCCAGACCCAGTACTTC | CASSFDSQTQYF
- | TRBD1 | TRBJ2-3 | TRBV4-2 | TGTGCCAGCAGCCAAGTGGTCTCCGGGACAGCCCCTCGGGGTACGCAGTATTTT | CASSQVVSGTAPRGTQYF
once | TRBD1 | TRBJ2-7 | TRBV27 | TGTGCCAGCAGTTTCGGGACAGGGGCCCACGAGCAGTACTTC | CASSFGTGAHEQYF
- | TRBD2 | TRBJ2-7 | TRBV6-4 | TGTGCCAGCAGTGACTCAATGCCGCTCGCGGGAGGGATCTACGAGCAGTACTTC | CASSDSMPLAGGIYEQYF
- | TRBD1 | TRBJ1-1 | TRBV27 | TGTGCCAGCAGTCCAGACAGGGGAGGGGTGAACACTGAAGCTTTCTTT | CASSPDRGGVNTEAFF
few | - | TRBJ1-6 | TRBV30 | TGTGCCTTGAAACGGACGGGACGGAGCTCCTATAATTCACCCCTCCACTTT | CALKRTGRSSYNSPLHF
- | - | TRBJ1-4 | TRBV6-5 | TGTGCCAGCAGTTACATGCAGGGGACTAATGAAAAACTGTTTTTT | CASSYMQGTNEKLFF
- | - | TRBJ2-5 | TRBV5-1 | TGCGCCAGCAGATTACAAGAGACCCAGTACTTC | CASRLQETQYF
- | - | TRBJ1-2 | TRBV7-2 | TGTGCCAGCAGTCCCGTGGGGGTGGACTATGGCTACACCTTC | CASSPVGVDYGYTF
- | TRBD1 | TRBJ1-2 | TRBV7-2 | TGTGCCAGCAGCCCGGGGACAGCTAAGGACTATGGCTACACCTTC | CASSPGTAKDYGYTF
- | - | TRBJ2-2 | TRBV10-2 | TGCGCCAGCCAGTCGGGGTCCGGGGAGCTGTTTTTT | CASQSGSGELFF
- | - | TRBJ2-4 | TRBV2 | TGTGCCAGCAGTGCCTCGGGCAGGGAATTGAACATTCAGTACTTC | CASSASGRELNIQYF
- | - | TRBJ2-7 | TRBV30 | TGTGCCTGGAGCGCCAACTACGAGCAGTACTTC | CAWSANYEQYF
- | TRBD1 | TRBJ2-2 | TRBV18 | TGTGCCAGCTCACCACGTAAATTGGGACAGGGCGGCGCGACCGGGGAGCTGTTTTTT | CASSPRKLGQGGATGELFF
- | - | TRBJ1-2 | TRBV6-5 | TGTGCCAGCAGTTTTCAGGCTCTCGGTGATGGCTACACCTTC | CASSFQALGDGYTF
- | TRBD2 | TRBJ2-4 | TRBV14 | TGTGCCAGCAGCCAAGCGGGGAGCGGGGGCGTTATGAGAAACATTCAGTACTTC | CASSQAGSGGVMRNIQYF
- | TRBD1 | TRBJ2-2 | TRBV11-3 | TGTGCCAGCAGCTTAGAGAGGGGACAGTCCACCGGGGAGCTGTTTTTT | CASSLERGQSTGELFF
- | - | TRBJ2-7 | TRBV9 | TGTGCCAGCAGCGCTAGGGACCGCTCCTACGAGCAGTACTTC | CASSARDRSYEQYF
few | TRBD2 | TRBJ2-7 | TRBV6-5 | TGTGCCAGCAGCTTTAGCGGGGGGGCGTTGTACTTC | CASSFSGGALYF
- | - | TRBJ2-7 | TRBV7-2 | TGTGCCAGCAGCACCGATACTCATTACGAGCAGTACTTC | CASSTDTHYEQYF
- | TRBD2 | TRBJ2-3 | TRBV15 | TGTGCCACACGCCCAGGTCGGGGGGGGGATACGCAGTATTTT | CATRPGRGGDTQYF
- | - | TRBJ1-4 | TRBV10-2 | TGCGCCAGTAGAAACTTGGGGGGCACTAATGAAAAACTGTTTTTT | CASRNLGGTNEKLFF
- | TRBD2 | TRBJ2-3 | TRBV2 | TGTGCCAGCATTAGCGGGGCACACACAGATACGCAGTATTTT | CASISGAHTDTQYF
once | - | TRBJ1-5 | TRBV6-6 | TGTGCCAGCAGTTACTGGGCAGGAGGGCAGCCCCAGCATTTT | CASSYWAGGQPQHF
- | TRBD2 | TRBJ2-7 | TRBV30 | TGTGCCTGGGTAGCGGGAGGTACCTACGAGCAGTACTTC | CAWVAGGTYEQYF
once | TRBD2 | TRBJ2-1 | TRBV19 | TGTGCCAGTAGTCTACCTCTAGCGGCATCCTCCTACAATGAGCAGTTCTTC | CASSLPLAASSYNEQFF
- | - | TRBJ1-1 | TRBV6-6 | TGTGCCAGCAGTCAATCGGACAAGAACACTGAAGCTTTCTTT | CASSQSDKNTEAFF
- | TRBD2 | TRBJ2-2 | TRBV11-2 | TGTGCCAGCAGCCGGGGACTAGCGGGAGTTCGGGGCACCGGGGAGCTGTTTTTT | CASSRGLAGVRGTGELFF
- | TRBD1 | TRBJ1-5 | TRBV12-5 | TGTGCTAGTGGTTTGGTATCAGGGGGCGGCCAGCCCCAGCATTTT | CASGLVSGGGQPQHF
- | - | TRBJ1-2 | TRBV9 | TGTGCCAGCAGCGTAGCGGGGCGCTTTGGCTACACCTTC | CASSVAGRFGYTF
- | TRBD1 | TRBJ1-4 | TRBV5-1 | TGCGCCAGCAGCTTGACAGGGGCAACTAATGAAAAACTGTTTTTT | CASSLTGATNEKLFF
- | - | TRBJ1-5 | TRBV5-6 | TGTGCCAGCAGCTTTAGGGGGAGGTTTAGCAATCAGCCCCAGCATTTT | CASSFRGRFSNQPQHF
once | - | TRBJ1-1 | TRBV7-9 | TGTGCCAGCAGCCGCACCCAAGGGTTAGGTGACACTGAAGCTTTCTTT | CASSRTQGLGDTEAFF
- | - | TRBJ2-7 | TRBV6-5 | TGTGCCAGCAGTTCCGGATACTCCTACGAGCAGTACTTC | CASSSGYSYEQYF
- | TRBD1 | TRBJ2-6 | TRBV11-3 | TGTGCCAGCAGCCAGACAGGGGCCTCTGGGGCCAACGTCCTGACTTTC | CASSQTGASGANVLTF